The text below deals with one TCR beta chain. As yet, its antigen is unknown. Recipients boosted at about 4 weeks or about 12 weeks are pooled. The data are from a study of T cell responses to AZD1222 COVID-19 vaccine. Findings and limits, study-wide: In all cases, repertoires were sampled only after the peak T cell response. Increases in Spike-specific TCR breadth and depth were seen after two AZD1222 doses.

Sequencing was performed with immunoSEQ multiplex PCR; in TCRdb, only in-frame clones are kept and a portion is missing. Here the sample spans some 31,000 clones, 88% being singletons. Germline V lookup: CDR1 MRHNA, CDR2 SNTAGT. The length of the CDR3 is 15 residues. Trimming took off 8 bases at V and 2 bases at J, with 18 bases between the two ends. The chain employs TRBV6-4 and TRBJ1-2; possibly TRBD1 for D (6 bases). Source: peripheral blood, taken 28 days after the second AZD1222 dose. The receptor was isolated from an adult who received the AZD1222 COVID-19 vaccine. CDR3 in DNA: TGTGCCAGCCCTCCCCCCGGGGGGCCCAACTATGGCTACACCTTC. Its protein is CASPPPGGPNYGYTF.